This record looks at one T cell receptor (beta chain) sequence and its context. CDR3 length: 14 residues. Germline loops: CDR1 MNHNS, CDR2 SASEGT. V lost 0 bases and J lost 8, with 10 bases in between. Specimens carried about 1-10 million cryopreserved PBMC before DNA extraction. The data originate from a study of long-term antiretroviral therapy in people with HIV. Survey-level immunoSEQ v3.0 assays were run. Method: immunoSEQ multiplex PCR; TCRdb's copy keeps in-frame clones and lacks some. The sample shows about 18,000 clones, 80% to 90% of them seen only once. This TCR was sampled from a woman aged 18-29 years with HIV. The gene calls are TRBV6-1 and TRBJ2-2, with D tentatively TRBD1 or TRBD2 (5 bases each). Source: unsorted PBMCs, taken 0.6 years after starting antiretroviral therapy. CDR3 DNA: TGTGCCAGCAGTGAAGCACTAGAGGGGGGGGAGCTGTTTTTT. Translation: CASSEALEGGELFF.